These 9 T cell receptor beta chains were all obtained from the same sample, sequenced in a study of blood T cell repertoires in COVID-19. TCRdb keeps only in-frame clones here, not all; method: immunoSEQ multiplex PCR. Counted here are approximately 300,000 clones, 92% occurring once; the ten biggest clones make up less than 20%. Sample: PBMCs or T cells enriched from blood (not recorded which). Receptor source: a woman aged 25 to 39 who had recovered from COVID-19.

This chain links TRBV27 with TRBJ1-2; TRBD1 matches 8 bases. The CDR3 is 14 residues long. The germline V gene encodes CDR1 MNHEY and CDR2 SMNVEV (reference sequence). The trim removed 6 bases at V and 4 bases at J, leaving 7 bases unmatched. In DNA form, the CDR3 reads TGTGCCAGCAGGGTGACAGGGGACGGCTATGGCTACACCTTC. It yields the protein CASRVTGDGYGYTF.

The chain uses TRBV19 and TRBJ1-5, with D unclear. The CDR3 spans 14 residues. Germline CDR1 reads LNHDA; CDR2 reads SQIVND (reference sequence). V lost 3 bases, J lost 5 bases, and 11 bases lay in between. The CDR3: CASSIRGLYQPQHF. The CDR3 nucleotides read TGTGCCAGTAGTATCAGAGGACTATATCAGCCCCAGCATTTT.

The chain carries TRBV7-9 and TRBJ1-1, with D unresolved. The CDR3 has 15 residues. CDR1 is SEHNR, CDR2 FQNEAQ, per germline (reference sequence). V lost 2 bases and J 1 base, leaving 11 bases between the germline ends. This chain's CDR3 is CASSLSTSKNTEAFF. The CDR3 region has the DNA TGTGCCAGCAGCTTATCAACTAGCAAGAACACTGAAGCTTTCTTT.

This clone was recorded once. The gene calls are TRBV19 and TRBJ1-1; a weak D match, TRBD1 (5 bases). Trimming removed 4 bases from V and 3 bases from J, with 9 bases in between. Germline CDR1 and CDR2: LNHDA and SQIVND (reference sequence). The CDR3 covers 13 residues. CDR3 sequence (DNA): TGTGCCAGTAGTACAGGGTCCGACACTGAAGCTTTCTTT. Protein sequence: CASSTGSDTEAFF. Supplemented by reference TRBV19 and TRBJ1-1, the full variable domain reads DGGITQSPKYLFRKEGQNVTLSCEQNLNHDAMYWYRQDPGQGLRLIYYSQIVNDFQKGDIAEGYSVSREKKESFPLTVTSAQKNPTAFYLCASSTGSDTEAFFGQGTRLTVV.

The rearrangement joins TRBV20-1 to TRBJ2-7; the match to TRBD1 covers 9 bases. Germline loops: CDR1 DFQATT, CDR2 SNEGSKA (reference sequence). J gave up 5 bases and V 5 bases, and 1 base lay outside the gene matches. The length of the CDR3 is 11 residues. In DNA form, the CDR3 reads TGCAGTGCTGGGACAGGGAACGAGCAGTACTTC. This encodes CSAGTGNEQYF.

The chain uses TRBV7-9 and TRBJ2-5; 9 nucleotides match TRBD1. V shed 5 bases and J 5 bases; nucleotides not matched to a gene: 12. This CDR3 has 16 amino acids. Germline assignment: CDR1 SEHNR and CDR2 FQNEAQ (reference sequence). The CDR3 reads CASSRGEGTGIETQYF. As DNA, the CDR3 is TGTGCCAGCAGCCGAGGCGAAGGGACAGGGATCGAGACCCAGTACTTC.

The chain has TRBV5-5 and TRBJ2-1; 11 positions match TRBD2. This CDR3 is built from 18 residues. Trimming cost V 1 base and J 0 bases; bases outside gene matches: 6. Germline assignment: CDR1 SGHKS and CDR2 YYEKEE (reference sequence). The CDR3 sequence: CASSLRGGLADSYNEQFF. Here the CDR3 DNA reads TGTGCCAGCAGCTTGAGGGGGGGACTAGCGGACTCCTACAATGAGCAGTTCTTC.

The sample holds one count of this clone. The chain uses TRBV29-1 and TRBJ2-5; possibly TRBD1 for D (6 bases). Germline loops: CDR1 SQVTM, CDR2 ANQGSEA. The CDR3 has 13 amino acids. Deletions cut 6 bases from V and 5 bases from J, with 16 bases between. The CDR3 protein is CSVATGLGETQYF. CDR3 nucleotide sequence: TGCAGCGTCGCCACAGGGTTGGGGGAGACCCAGTACTTC.

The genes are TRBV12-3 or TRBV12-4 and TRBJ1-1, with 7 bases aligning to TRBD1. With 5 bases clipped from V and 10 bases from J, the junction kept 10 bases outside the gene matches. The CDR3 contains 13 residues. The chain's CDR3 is CASSQNRGRRAFF. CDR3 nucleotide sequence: TGTGCCAGCAGTCAGAACAGGGGCAGGAGAGCTTTCTTT.